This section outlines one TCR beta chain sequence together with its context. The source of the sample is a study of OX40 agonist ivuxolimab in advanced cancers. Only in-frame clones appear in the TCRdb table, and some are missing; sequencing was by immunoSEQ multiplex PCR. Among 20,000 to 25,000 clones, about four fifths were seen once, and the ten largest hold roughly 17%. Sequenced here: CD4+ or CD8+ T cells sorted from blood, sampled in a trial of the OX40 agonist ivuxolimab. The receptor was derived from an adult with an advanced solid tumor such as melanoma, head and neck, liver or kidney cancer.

CDR3 residues: CASSLASGLYEQYF. The CDR3, as DNA: TGCGCCAGCAGCTTGGCCTCTGGTCTGTACGAGCAGTACTTC. V and J are TRBV5-1 and TRBJ2-7; D remains ambiguous. CDR1 SGHRS and CDR2 YFSETQ come from the germline V gene. Deletions cut 0 bases from V and 4 bases from J, with 11 bases between. The CDR3 spans 14 residues.